This TCR beta chain was sequenced for a study of shared clonotypes between healthy human individuals. This clone was observed a handful of times. The antigen remains undetermined. Whole-study results and caveats: Clonotype sharing among donors was thought likely to change with sequencing depth. Four donors held 5% to 5.5% of naive CD4 clonotypes in common.

This table comes from immunoSEQ multiplex PCR, and its TCRdb copy is limited to in-frame clones, with some not included. The profile shows about 980,000 clones, approximately 76% of them singletons. Sequenced material: memory CD4+ T cells sorted from blood. Described subset: CD45RA-negative fraction. The source is a man between 18 and 29 years old in good health.

For the CDR3, the DNA is TGCGCCAGCAGCTTGGCCGGCCCAGGAGAGACCCAGTACTTC. Residues: CASSLAGPGETQYF. The gene calls are TRBV5-1 and TRBJ2-5, with D unresolved. From germline, CDR1 is SGHRS and CDR2 YFSETQ. The V gene lost 0 bases and the J gene lost 4 bases, with 10 bases spanning the gap. The CDR3 spans 14 residues.